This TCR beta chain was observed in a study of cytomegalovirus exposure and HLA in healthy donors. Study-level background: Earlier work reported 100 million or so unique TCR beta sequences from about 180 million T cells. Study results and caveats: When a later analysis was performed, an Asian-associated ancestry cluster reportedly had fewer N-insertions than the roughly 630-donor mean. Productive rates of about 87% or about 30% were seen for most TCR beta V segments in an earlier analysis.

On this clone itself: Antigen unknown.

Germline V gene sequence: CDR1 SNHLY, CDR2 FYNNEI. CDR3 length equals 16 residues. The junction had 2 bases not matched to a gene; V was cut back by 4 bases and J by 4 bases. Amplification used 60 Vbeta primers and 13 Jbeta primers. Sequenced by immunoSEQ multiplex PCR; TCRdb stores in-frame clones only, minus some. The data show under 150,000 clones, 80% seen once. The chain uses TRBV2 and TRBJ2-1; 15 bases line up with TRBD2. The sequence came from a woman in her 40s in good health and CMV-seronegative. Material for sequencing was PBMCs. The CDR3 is CASSGGTSGGYNEQFF. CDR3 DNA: TGTGCCAGCAGTGGGGGGACTAGCGGGGGGTACAATGAGCAGTTCTTC.